The 29 T cell receptor beta chains presented below share a single source sample, sequenced in a study of T cell changes during pregnancy in multiple sclerosis. Libraries were prepared by immunoSEQ multiplex PCR; TCRdb keeps only in-frame clonotypes and omits some of them. The sample gives more than 55,000 clones, 91% of which show up once; over 2% is in the top ten. The sequences come from peripheral blood, collected in the third trimester of pregnancy. These receptors all stem from a female donor in good health, enrolled as a control in a pregnancy study.

The CDR3 DNA sequence: TGTGCCAGTAGTATAGAGGCAGGGGGCCTGCTTAACTATGGCTACACCTTC. Translated, it gives CASSIEAGGLLNYGYTF. The chain uses TRBV19 and TRBJ1-2, with TRBD1 matching over 8 bases. The trim removed 0 bases at V and 1 base at J, leaving 7 bases unmatched. Germline values: CDR1 LNHDA, CDR2 SQIVND (reference sequence). The CDR3 contains 17 residues.

The V gene is TRBV7-2, the J gene TRBJ1-1; weak D call: TRBD1 (6 bases). Germline V gene sequence: CDR1 SGHTA, CDR2 FQGNSA. V lost 5 bases and J 7 bases, leaving 20 bases between the germline ends. CDR3 size: 15 residues. CDR3 sequence reads: CASSRERGHPFEAFF. CDR3 coding DNA: TGTGCCAGCAGCCGAGAGAGGGGACATCCCTTTGAAGCTTTCTTT.

The V call is TRBV5-1, the J call TRBJ1-4, with D possibly being TRBD1 (5 bases). The germline gives CDR1 SGHRS, CDR2 YFSETQ. Trimming took off 4 bases at V and 8 bases at J, with 18 bases between the two ends. The CDR3 has 15 residues. Here the CDR3 reads CASSQAGSGNEKLFF. CDR3 coding DNA: TGCGCCAGCAGCCAAGCAGGGTCCGGAAACGAAAAACTGTTTTTT.

V and J are TRBV28 and TRBJ2-5; TRBD1 matches 10 bases. Germline-derived CDR1 and CDR2 are MDHEN and SYDVKM. The CDR3 covers 16 residues. J gave up 5 bases and V 5 bases, and 11 bases lay outside the gene matches. The CDR3 DNA reads as TGTGCCAGCAGTCCCGCCGGGACAGGGGCTTGGGAGACCCAGTACTTC. This encodes CASSPAGTGAWETQYF.

The CDR3 region is CASSRRGGQGYNEQFF. CDR3 coding DNA: TGTGCCAGTAGCAGGCGAGGAGGACAGGGCTACAATGAGCAGTTCTTC. The chain combines TRBV19 with TRBJ2-1; 8 bases match TRBD1. The CDR3 has 16 amino acids. Germline V gene data show CDR1 as LNHDA and CDR2 as SQIVND (reference sequence). Trimming removed 6 bases from V and 3 bases from J; junction bases left unmatched: 10. The whole variable domain, filled in from reference TRBV19 and TRBJ2-1, reads DGGITQSPKYLFRKEGQNVTLSCEQNLNHDAMYWYRQDPGQGLRLIYYSQIVNDFQKGDIAEGYSVSREKKESFPLTVTSAQKNPTAFYLCASSRRGGQGYNEQFFGPGTRLTVL.

The chain couples TRBV7-9 to TRBJ2-2; D unresolved. The V gene lost 1 base and the J gene lost 4 bases, with 10 bases spanning the gap. The CDR3 runs 15 residues. Looked up from germline, CDR1 is SEHNR and CDR2 is FQNEAQ (reference sequence). As DNA, the CDR3 is TGTGCCAGCAGCTTAGGCTCTGGAGCCACCGGGGAGCTGTTTTTT. Translated: CASSLGSGATGELFF.

V is TRBV4-2 and J is TRBJ2-5, with D tentatively TRBD1 (6 bases). V gave up 2 bases and J gave up 5 bases, with 6 bases separating them. Germline CDR1 reads LGHNA; CDR2 reads YNFKEQ. This CDR3 has 12 residues. The CDR3 nucleotides read TGTGCCAGCAGCCAACAGGGGGAGACCCAGTACTTC. Translated, it gives CASSQQGETQYF.

In regard to this clone: Its ends do not fully match the called genes, so a read error is possible. The chain links TRBV6-6 to TRBJ2-2, with TRBD2 matching 7 bases. Germline CDR1 and CDR2: MNHNY and SVGAGI (reference sequence). The CDR3 is 14 amino acids. The CDR3 here is CVSMAAGDTGELFF. The CDR3 DNA sequence: TGTGTCAGCATGGCGGCGGGGGACACCGGGGAGCTGTTTTTT.

CDR3 nucleotide sequence: TGCAGCGTCCGCAGGGGATTATCCTATGGCTACACCTTC. It codes for CSVRRGLSYGYTF. The chain recombines TRBV29-1 with TRBJ1-2; D possibly corresponds to TRBD1 (6 bases). Germline V gives CDR1 SQVTM, CDR2 ANQGSEA. The V end was cut by 6 bases, the J end by 4 bases, with 15 bases between. This CDR3 comprises 13 residues.

This chain uses TRBV14 with TRBJ1-1, with TRBD1 as a possible D gene (5 bases). CDR3 length equals 16 residues. Germline V gene data show CDR1 as SGHDN and CDR2 as FVKESK. V was trimmed by 0 bases and J by 7 bases, leaving 18 bases between them. The CDR3 region is CASSQESLWPGGEAFF. CDR3 coding DNA: TGTGCCAGCAGCCAAGAATCCCTGTGGCCGGGGGGTGAAGCTTTCTTT.

This sequence joins TRBV7-6 and TRBJ2-5, with 12 bases matching TRBD2. Trimming removed 6 bases from V and 2 bases from J; junction bases left unmatched: 4. Per the germline V gene, CDR1 is SGHVS and CDR2 is FNYEAQ. This CDR3 region has 15 residues. The CDR3 protein is CASRSTSGGQETQYF. The CDR3 region has the DNA TGTGCCAGCAGATCGACTAGCGGGGGACAAGAGACCCAGTACTTC. Based on the CDR3 plus reference TRBV7-6 and TRBJ2-5, the full variable domain is GAGVSQSPRYKVTKRGQDVALRCDPISGHVSLYWYRQALGQGPEFLTYFNYEAQQDKSGLPNDRFSAERPEGSISTLTIQRTEQRDSAMYRCASRSTSGGQETQYFGPGTRLLVL.

The CDR3 reads CSGGGEETQYF. The CDR3 bases are TGCAGCGGTGGAGGCGAAGAGACCCAGTACTTC. The J gene is TRBJ2-5, the V gene TRBV29-1; D might be TRBD2 (5 bases). Germline V gives CDR1 SQVTM, CDR2 ANQGSEA. The CDR3 loop spans 11 amino acids. V lost 7 bases, J lost 3 bases, and 9 bases lay in between.

V and J are TRBV27 and TRBJ1-1; D unclear. There are 9 residues in the CDR3. The V gene's germline CDR1 is MNHEY and CDR2 SMNVEV (reference sequence). V was clipped by 11 bases and J by 5 bases, with 6 bases between them. The CDR3 DNA reads as TGTGCCGGCACAACTGAAGCTTTCTTT. Translating it yields CAGTTEAFF.

This chain uses TRBV7-9 with TRBJ2-5; D is uncertain. With 3 bases removed from V and 5 bases from J, the gap between germline ends came to 4 bases. The CDR3 is 11 residues long. Germline CDR1 and CDR2: SEHNR and FQNEAQ (reference sequence). CDR3 loop: CASSFGETQYF. CDR3 nucleotides: TGTGCCAGCAGCTTCGGGGAGACCCAGTACTTC.

This chain uses TRBV14 with TRBJ2-7, with D possibly TRBD2 on 7 matching bases. The ends were cut back, 0 bases at V and 4 bases at J, with 31 bases in the middle. CDR3 length: 21 amino acids. Germline assignment: CDR1 SGHDN and CDR2 FVKESK. CDR3 in DNA: TGTGCCAGCAGCCAAGATATCGTTTATGAATGGGGGGGGCGCGGAGGATACGAGCAGTACTTC. Translated: CASSQDIVYEWGGRGGYEQYF.

The chain is built from TRBV19 and TRBJ2-7; the D gene is possibly TRBD2 (5 bases). Per the germline V gene, CDR1 is LNHDA and CDR2 is SQIVND (reference sequence). Trimming removed 5 bases from V and 5 bases from J, with 25 bases in between. The CDR3 length is 17 residues. CDR3 amino acids: CASSFVLDWRRPDEQYF. CDR3 nucleotide sequence: TGTGCCAGTAGTTTTGTGTTGGACTGGCGTCGGCCCGACGAGCAGTACTTC.

This clone was counted a few times. This chain links TRBV5-6 with TRBJ1-1; D perhaps matches TRBD1 (5 bases). Germline V lookup: CDR1 SGHDT, CDR2 YYEEEE. V was pared by 0 bases and J by 2 bases, with 14 bases between. The CDR3 runs 16 residues. CDR3 DNA sequence: TGTGCCAGCAGCTTGGGGCAGGGAACCCTCAACACTGAAGCTTTCTTT. This gives the protein CASSLGQGTLNTEAFF. Using reference TRBV5-6 and TRBJ1-1 for the parts outside the CDR3, the full variable domain is DAGVTQSPTHLIKTRGQQVTLRCSPKSGHDTVSWYQQALGQGPQFIFQYYEEEERQRGNFPDRFSGHQFPNYSSELNVNALLLGDSALYLCASSLGQGTLNTEAFFGQGTRLTVV.

V usage is TRBV15 and J usage is TRBJ2-2, with D hard to call. The germline V gene encodes CDR1 LNHNV and CDR2 YYDKDF (reference sequence). CDR3 length: 14 amino acids. V lost 3 bases to trimming and J lost 5 bases, with 10 bases between them. The CDR3 spells CATSRMEKTGELFF. The CDR3 nucleotides read TGTGCCACCAGCAGGATGGAGAAGACCGGGGAGCTGTTTTTT. The variable domain in full, with the rest retrieved from reference TRBV15 and TRBJ2-2, is DAMVIQNPRYQVTQFGKPVTLSCSQTLNHNVMYWYQQKSSQAPKLLFHYYDKDFNNEADTPDNFQSRRPNTSFCFLDIRSPGLGDTAMYLCATSRMEKTGELFFGEGSRLTVL.

The chain has TRBV5-1 and TRBJ1-1; D remains ambiguous. Germline lookup yields CDR1 SGHRS and CDR2 YFSETQ. CDR3 length: 13 residues. V was cut by 4 bases and J by 1 base, with 8 bases left in between. The chain's CDR3 is CASSVDGNTEAFF. The CDR3 region has the DNA TGCGCCAGCAGCGTGGACGGGAACACTGAAGCTTTCTTT.

This clone turned up a few times. Written as DNA, the CDR3 is TGTGCCAGCAGGTCCCGGTCGAACACTGAAGCTTTCTTT. It is translated as CASRSRSNTEAFF. The rearrangement links TRBV28 to TRBJ1-1; D is undetermined. CDR3 length: 13 amino acids. Trimming removed 6 bases from V and 1 base from J, with 9 bases in between. Germline CDR1 is MDHEN and CDR2 is SYDVKM.

This chain joins TRBV10-1 and TRBJ2-2, with TRBD1 as a possible D gene (5 bases). CDR3 length: 15 amino acids. The V gene lost 3 bases and the J gene lost 0 bases, with 8 bases spanning the gap. CDR1 and CDR2 (germline): WNHNN, SYGVQD (reference sequence). The CDR3 region is CASSDGRANTGELFF. In nucleotides, the CDR3 is TGCGCCAGCAGTGATGGCAGGGCGAACACCGGGGAGCTGTTTTTT.

The DNA for the CDR3 is TGTGCCAGCAGTCCAGCCCCGTGGGAGCACAATGAGCAGTTCTTC. Protein: CASSPAPWEHNEQFF. The chain is built from TRBV27 and TRBJ2-1, with TRBD2 as a possible D gene (5 bases). With 5 bases removed from V and 5 bases from J, the gap between germline ends came to 16 bases. Germline V lookup: CDR1 MNHEY, CDR2 SMNVEV (reference sequence). The CDR3 spans 15 residues.

This chain uses TRBV28 with TRBJ1-2; D possibly corresponds to TRBD1 (6 bases). V shed 5 bases and J shed 5 bases, with 27 bases lying between them. CDR3 size: 18 residues. Germline values: CDR1 MDHEN, CDR2 SYDVKM. The DNA of the CDR3 is TGTGCCAGCAGTCTCCCCTACCGGACCGCAGGGGCCGAATATGGCTACACCTTC. Protein sequence: CASSLPYRTAGAEYGYTF.

The chain joins TRBV5-4 to TRBJ1-1; D is possibly TRBD1 (5 bases). Germline V gene lookup returns CDR1 SGHNT and CDR2 YYREEE (reference sequence). V gave up 4 bases and J gave up 11 bases, with 18 bases separating them. The CDR3 has 13 residues. The chain's CDR3 is CASSAEIGAWAFF. In DNA, the CDR3 is TGTGCCAGCAGCGCAGAAATAGGGGCTTGGGCTTTCTTT.

The chain has TRBV28 and TRBJ2-7; TRBD2 aligns across 10 bases. Per germline, CDR1 MDHEN and CDR2 SYDVKM. The length of the CDR3 is 15 residues. The V and J ends lost 4 bases and 9 bases, in that order; junction bases with no gene match: 12. The CDR3 DNA is TGTGCCAGCAGTTCCACTAGCGGGGCTTACGTAGTGCAGTACTTC. Translating gives CASSSTSGAYVVQYF.

This chain uses TRBV11-2 with TRBJ2-7; the D gene is possibly TRBD2 (6 bases). The germline V gene encodes CDR1 SGHAT and CDR2 FQNNGV. V lost 5 bases and J 4 bases, leaving 21 bases between the germline ends. CDR3 size: 16 residues. Here the CDR3 DNA reads TGTGCCAGCAGCCGAGAGACGGGACTGGGGGTGTACGAGCAGTACTTC. Amino acids: CASSRETGLGVYEQYF.

V usage is TRBV11-1 and J usage is TRBJ1-1, with 12 bases aligning to TRBD1. Germline lookup yields CDR1 SGHAT and CDR2 FQDESV (reference sequence). This CDR3 has 17 residues. V trimming: 5 bases; J trimming: 4 bases; junction bases outside the gene matches: 11. CDR3 sequence reads: CASSVGTGGAWGTEAFF. CDR3 bases: TGTGCCAGCAGCGTCGGGACAGGGGGCGCATGGGGCACTGAAGCTTTCTTT.

V is TRBV4-1 and J is TRBJ1-1; D remains unclear. The ends were cut back, 6 bases at V and 2 bases at J, with 16 bases in the middle. The germline gives CDR1 MGHRA, CDR2 YSYEKL. The CDR3 is made up of 15 amino acids. The CDR3 loop reads CASSRMGGLNTEAFF. The CDR3 nucleotides are TGCGCCAGCAGTAGAATGGGAGGGTTAAACACTGAAGCTTTCTTT.

J is TRBJ1-5 and V is TRBV7-2; D is uncertain. The CDR3 contains 14 residues. Trimming pared 5 bases from V and 3 bases from J, leaving 11 bases between. Germline CDR1 and CDR2: SGHTA and FQGNSA. Here the CDR3 DNA reads TGTGCCAGCAGCCTAAACAGTGCCAATCAGCCCCAGCATTTT. It translates to CASSLNSANQPQHF.